The present TCR beta chain was sequenced within a study of early stage breast cancer tumors. The study's findings and limits: Tumors had roughly 2.4-fold higher T cell density and higher clonality than adjacent normal breast tissue. Enriched TCRB sequences shared across patients were mostly commonly generated sequences.

Comments on this clone: Its target is not known.

Germline V CDR1 and CDR2: LNHNV, YYDKDF (reference sequence). With 0 bases removed from V and 6 bases from J, the gap between germline ends came to 13 bases. This CDR3 contains 15 residues. Each sample had two DNA replicates, approximately 0.49 ug blood or roughly 1.4 ug tissue. The table came from immunoSEQ multiplex PCR; TCRdb's copy has only in-frame clones and leaves some out. Of about 69,000 clones listed, 65% to 85% were seen once; the top ten hold around 5%. Sequenced input: blood. The chain combines TRBV15 with TRBJ2-3; D is ambiguous. This TCR was recovered from a person aged 40 to 49 with breast cancer. CDR3 sequence reads: CATSRDVTPWDTQYF. CDR3 bases: TGTGCCACCAGCAGAGATGTGACCCCATGGGATACGCAGTATTTT. The whole variable domain, remainder taken from reference TRBV15 and TRBJ2-3, is DAMVIQNPRYQVTQFGKPVTLSCSQTLNHNVMYWYQQKSSQAPKLLFHYYDKDFNNEADTPDNFQSRRPNTSFCFLDIRSPGLGDTAMYLCATSRDVTPWDTQYFGPGTRLTVL.